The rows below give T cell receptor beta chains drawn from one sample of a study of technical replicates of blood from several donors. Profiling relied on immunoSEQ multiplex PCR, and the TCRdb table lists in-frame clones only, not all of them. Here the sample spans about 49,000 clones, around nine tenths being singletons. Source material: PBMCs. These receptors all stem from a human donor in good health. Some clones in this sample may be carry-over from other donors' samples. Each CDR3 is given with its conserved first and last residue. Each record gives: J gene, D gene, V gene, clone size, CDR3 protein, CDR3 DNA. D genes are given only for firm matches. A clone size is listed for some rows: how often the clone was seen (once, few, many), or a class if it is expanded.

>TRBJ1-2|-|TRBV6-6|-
CASSYGTEGGYTF
TGTGCCAGCAGTTACGGCACAGAGGGTGGCTACACCTTC
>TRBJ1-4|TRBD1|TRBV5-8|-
CASSPDRGRTEKLFF
TGTGCCAGCAGCCCTGACAGGGGGCGAACTGAAAAACTGTTTTTT
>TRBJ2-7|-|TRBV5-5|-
CASSLGLDGYEQYF
TGTGCCAGCAGCTTGGGACTTGACGGTTACGAGCAGTACTTC
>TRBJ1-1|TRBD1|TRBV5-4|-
CASRRGQANMNTEAFF
TGTGCCAGCAGGCGGGGACAGGCCAACATGAACACTGAAGCTTTCTTT
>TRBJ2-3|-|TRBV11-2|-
CASSLYGSTDTQYF
TGTGCCAGCAGCTTATATGGCAGCACAGATACGCAGTATTTT
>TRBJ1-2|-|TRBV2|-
CASSEPGGAHLGYTF
TGTGCCAGCAGTGAACCTGGGGGGGCCCATCTTGGCTACACCTTC
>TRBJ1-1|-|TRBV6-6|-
CASTMGGTTNTEAFF
TGTGCCAGCACCATGGGCGGGACTACGAACACTGAAGCTTTCTTT
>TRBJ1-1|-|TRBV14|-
CASSRRQGNIMNTEAFF
TGTGCCAGCAGCCGCCGGCAGGGGAATATAATGAACACTGAAGCTTTCTTT
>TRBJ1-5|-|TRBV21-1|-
CASSTDGTTNHQPQHF
TGTGCCAGCAGCACAGACGGGACAACAAACCATCAGCCCCAGCATTTT
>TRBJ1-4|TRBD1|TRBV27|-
CASSPRTQGGMKRLFF
TGTGCCAGCAGTCCGAGAACTCAGGGGGGAATGAAAAGGCTGTTTTTT
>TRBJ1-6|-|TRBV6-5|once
CASRRALSPLHF
TGTGCCAGCCGGAGGGCTTTGTCACCCCTCCACTTT
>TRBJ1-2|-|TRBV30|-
CAWGRGNYGYTF
TGTGCATGGGGCCGGGGGAACTATGGCTACACCTTC
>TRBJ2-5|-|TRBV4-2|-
CASSHGGLRPEEETQYF
TGTGCCAGCAGCCACGGGGGGCTACGCCCCGAAGAAGAGACCCAGTACTTC
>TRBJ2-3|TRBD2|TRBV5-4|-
CASSTTSRNTDTQYF
TGTGCCAGCAGTACGACTAGCCGAAACACAGATACGCAGTATTTT
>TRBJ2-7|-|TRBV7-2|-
CASSSRRDYEQYF
TGTGCCAGCAGCTCCCGACGGGACTACGAGCAGTACTTC
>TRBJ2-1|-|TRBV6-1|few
CASSARLFDEQFF
TGTGCCAGCAGCGCCAGACTCTTCGATGAGCAGTTCTTC
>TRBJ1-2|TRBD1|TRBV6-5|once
CASSYSGQGVDGYTF
TGTGCCAGCAGTTACTCGGGACAGGGTGTGGATGGCTACACCTTC
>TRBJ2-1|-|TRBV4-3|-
CASSQVGGYNEQFF
TGCGCCAGCAGCCAGGTAGGGGGCTACAATGAGCAGTTCTTC
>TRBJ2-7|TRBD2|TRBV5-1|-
CASSLAGTSFHEQYF
TGCGCCAGCAGCTTGGCGGGGACTAGCTTCCACGAGCAGTACTTC
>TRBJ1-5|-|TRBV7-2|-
CASSAISGPGDPNQPQHF
TGTGCCAGCAGCGCCATTAGCGGGCCGGGAGACCCCAATCAGCCCCAGCATTTT
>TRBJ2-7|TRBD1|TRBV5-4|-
CASSPTGKSSYEQYF
TGTGCCAGCAGCCCGACAGGGAAGAGCTCCTACGAGCAGTACTTC
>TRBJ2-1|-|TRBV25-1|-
CASSVGQGAQKEFF
-
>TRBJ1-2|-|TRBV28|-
CASSPGDIAYGYTF
TGTGCCAGCAGTCCGGGGGATATTGCCTATGGCTACACCTTC
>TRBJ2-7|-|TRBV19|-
CASSSSSSGIYEQYF
TGTGCCAGTAGTTCTAGCTCCTCGGGGATCTACGAGCAGTACTTC
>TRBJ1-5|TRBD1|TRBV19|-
CASSNDRVGNQPQHF
TGTGCCAGTAGTAACGACAGGGTGGGCAATCAGCCCCAGCATTTT
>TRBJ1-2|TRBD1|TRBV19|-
CASSIRPGGTDGYTF
TGTGCCAGTAGTATTAGACCTGGCGGGACAGACGGCTACACCTTC
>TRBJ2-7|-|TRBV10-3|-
CAISERGGQYLSYEQYF
TGTGCCATCAGTGAACGTGGTGGGCAGTACCTCTCGTACGAGCAGTACTTC
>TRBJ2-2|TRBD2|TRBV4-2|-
CASSPRGTITGELFF
TGTGCCAGCAGCCCTAGAGGGACTATAACCGGGGAGCTGTTTTTT
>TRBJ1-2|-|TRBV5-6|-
CASSLGSGNYGYTF
TGTGCCAGCAGCTTGGGGAGCGGAAACTATGGCTACACCTTC
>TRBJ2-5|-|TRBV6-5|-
CASTRGGRLQETQYF
TGTGCCAGCACGAGGGGGGGGCGTCTCCAAGAGACCCAGTACTTC
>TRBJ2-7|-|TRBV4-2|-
CASSQGGTFYEQYF
TGTGCCAGCAGCCAAGGGGGGACTTTCTACGAGCAGTACTTC
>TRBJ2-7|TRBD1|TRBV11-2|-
CASSPLDRGSYEQYF
TGTGCCAGCAGTCCGTTGGACAGGGGCTCCTACGAGCAGTACTTC
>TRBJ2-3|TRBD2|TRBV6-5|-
CASRLAGEITDTQYF
TGTGCCAGCAGGCTAGCGGGGGAAATCACAGATACGCAGTATTTT
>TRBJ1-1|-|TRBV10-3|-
CAISEGVNTEAFF
TGTGCCATCAGTGAGGGAGTGAACACTGAAGCTTTCTTT
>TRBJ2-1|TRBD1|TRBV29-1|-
CSAAGTGVYNEQFF
TGCAGCGCCGCCGGGACAGGGGTATACAATGAGCAGTTCTTC
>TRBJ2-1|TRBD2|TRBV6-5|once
CASRGTGRGGNEQFF
TGTGCCAGCAGGGGCACTGGGCGGGGGGGCAATGAGCAGTTCTTC
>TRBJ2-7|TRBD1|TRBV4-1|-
CASSLRDRAYEQYF
TGCGCCAGCAGCCTCCGGGACAGGGCCTACGAGCAGTACTTC
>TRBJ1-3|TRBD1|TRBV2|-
CASARDRGLDTIYF
TGTGCCAGCGCACGGGACAGGGGATTAGACACCATATATTTT
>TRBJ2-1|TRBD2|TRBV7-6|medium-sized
CASSLETSGKYNEQFF
TGTGCCAGCAGCTTAGAGACTAGCGGAAAATACAATGAGCAGTTCTTC
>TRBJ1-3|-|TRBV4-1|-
CASSPGGAVGSGNTIYF
TGCGCCAGCAGCCCAGGCGGGGCCGTCGGCTCTGGAAACACCATATATTTT
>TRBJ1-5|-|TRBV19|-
CASSIEGGRNQPQHF
TGTGCCAGTAGTATAGAAGGGGGTCGCAATCAGCCCCAGCATTTT
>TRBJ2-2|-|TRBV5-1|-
CATKPKGANTGELFF
TGCGCCACCAAACCTAAGGGGGCGAACACCGGGGAGCTGTTTTTT
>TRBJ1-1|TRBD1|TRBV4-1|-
CASRPGGNTEAFF
TGCGCCAGCAGACCAGGGGGAAACACTGAAGCTTTCTTT
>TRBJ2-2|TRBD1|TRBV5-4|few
CASSRQGTGELFF
TGTGCCAGCAGCCGACAGGGGACGGGGGAGCTGTTTTTT
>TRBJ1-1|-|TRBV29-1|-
CSAEQGFTEAFF
TGCAGCGCTGAACAGGGCTTCACTGAAGCTTTCTTT
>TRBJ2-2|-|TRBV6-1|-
CASSGVNTGELFF
TGTGCCAGCTCAGGGGTAAACACCGGGGAGCTGTTTTTT
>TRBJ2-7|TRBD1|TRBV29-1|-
CSAATGSREQYF
TGCAGCGCCGCGACAGGGTCTAGGGAGCAGTACTTC
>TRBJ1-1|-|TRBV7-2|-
CASSSRLGALEAFF
TGTGCCAGCAGCTCCCGGTTGGGGGCCCTAGAAGCTTTCTTT
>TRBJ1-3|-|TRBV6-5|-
CASSWTGGNTIYF
TGTGCCAGCAGTTGGACTGGTGGAAACACCATATATTTT
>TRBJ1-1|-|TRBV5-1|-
CASSSSEGVTEAFF
TGCGCCAGCAGCTCTTCGGAGGGCGTAACTGAAGCTTTCTTT
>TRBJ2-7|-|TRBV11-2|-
CASSLEGAVGGEQYF
TGTGCCAGCAGCTTAGAGGGAGCGGTCGGGGGTGAGCAGTACTTC
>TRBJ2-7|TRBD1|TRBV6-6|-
CASSPGTGDYEQYF
TGTGCCAGCAGTCCGGGGACAGGCGACTACGAGCAGTACTTC
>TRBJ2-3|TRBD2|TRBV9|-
CASGLGGGSTDTQYF
TGTGCCAGCGGGCTAGGCGGGGGATCCACAGATACGCAGTATTTT
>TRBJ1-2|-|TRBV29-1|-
CSVEPKLDYGYTF
TGCAGCGTCGAACCGAAACTGGACTATGGCTACACCTTC
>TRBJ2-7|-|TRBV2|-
CASSEVAGLPREQYF
TGTGCCAGCAGTGAAGTTGCAGGCTTGCCTCGCGAGCAGTACTTC
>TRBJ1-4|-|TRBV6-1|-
CASSRSVGGDEKLFF
TGTGCCAGCAGTCGGTCTGTAGGGGGGGATGAAAAACTGTTTTTT
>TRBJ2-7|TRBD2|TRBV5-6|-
CASSSVVSGVTYEQYF
TGTGCCAGCAGCTCCGTAGTGAGCGGGGTAACCTACGAGCAGTACTTC
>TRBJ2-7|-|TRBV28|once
CASSFGGAAYEQYF
TGTGCCAGCAGTTTCGGCGGGGCTGCCTACGAGCAGTACTTC